The following is a T cell receptor beta chain sequence with its context. What it binds is not known. CDR3 length equals 15 residues. J lost 5 bases, V lost 7 bases, and 8 bases had no gene match. CDR1 and CDR2 from the germline V gene are SNHLY and FYNNEI. This sample stems from a study of monozygotic twins with cystic fibrosis. Overall study: Libraries were built from around 3 micrograms of fragmented DNA using about 15 PCR cycles. Regarding the study as a whole: J usage was most co-twin-similar in 8 of 16 pairs, V in 13. Low clonality (median about 0.0095) suggested a mostly naive repertoire. Monozygotic CF twins shared more identical nucleotide clonotypes than unrelated patients.

Only in-frame clones appear in the TCRdb table, and some are missing; sequencing was by immunoSEQ multiplex PCR. Among tens of thousands of clones listed, about 97% were seen once. The sample consisted of blood. The TCR sequence derives from a girl aged 5 to 17 with cystic fibrosis. The rearrangement links TRBV2 to TRBJ1-2; 12 nucleotides agree with TRBD1. CDR3 sequence: CASKSGTGGQYGYTF. The CDR3 DNA follows: TGTGCCAGCAAATCCGGGACAGGGGGCCAATATGGCTACACCTTC.